The 25 T cell receptor beta chains below come from one sample, sequenced in a study of blood T cells in healthy people across ages. With a J-beta primer mix and a sample-barcoded 5' primer, a second PCR ran about 6 to 11 cycles. TCRdb analysed the 5' RACE reads with MiXCR anew, one entry per CDR3 protein. Altogether approximately 760,000 distinct CDR3 sequences are present, roughly 25% being singletons, with the ten largest covering roughly 9%. These data are also associated with another study on T cells of mothers and their children.

The sample was blood. The receptors stem from a boy younger than 18 in good health.

The rearrangement links TRBV12-3 or TRBV12-4 to TRBJ2-5; possibly TRBD2 for D (5 bases). The CDR3 sequence is 15 residues long. Trimming stripped 5 bases from V and 5 bases from J, with 18 bases between. The CDR3 DNA is TGTGCCAGCAGTAGCCGGGAACAGCATTCCGAGACCCAGTACTTC. Its translation: CASSSREQHSETQYF.

V and J are TRBV5-4 and TRBJ1-3; no clear D. Trimming cost V 3 bases and J 2 bases, with 6 bases left between them. This CDR3 is 13 amino acids long. Germline V CDR1 and CDR2: SGHNT, YYREEE (reference sequence). The CDR3, as DNA: TGTGCCAGCAGCTCGGACGCTGGAAACACCATATATTTT. This encodes CASSSDAGNTIYF.

This chain uses TRBV6-6 with TRBJ1-5; 7 nucleotides line up with TRBD1. With V trimmed by 3 bases and J by 7 bases, 15 bases remained unmatched. CDR3 length equals 17 residues. CDR1 is MNHNY and CDR2 is SVGAGI in the germline V gene (reference sequence). DNA of the CDR3: TGTGCCAGCAGTTATCTGACCGCCGGGACAGCCAAACAGCCCCAGCATTTT. This translates into CASSYLTAGTAKQPQHF.

The chain links TRBV20-1 to TRBJ2-5, with 9 bases lining up with TRBD1. Germline CDR1 is DFQATT and CDR2 is SNEGSKA (reference sequence). J was trimmed by 5 bases and V by 5 bases; bases with no gene match: 12. The CDR3 consists of 15 residues. The DNA for the CDR3 is TGCAGTGCTGCGACCTGGGACAGGGCTAGGGAGACCCAGTACTTC. Protein product: CSAATWDRARETQYF.

This clonotype has at least ten counts. The rearrangement joins TRBV11-2 to TRBJ1-2; perhaps TRBD1 as D (5 bases). The CDR3 consists of 13 residues. CDR1 SGHAT and CDR2 FQNNGV come from the germline V gene. Trimming pared 5 bases from V and 4 bases from J, leaving 11 bases between. In nucleotides, the CDR3 is TGTGCCAGCAGCCCGGGGACCGGCTATGGCTACACCTTC. Amino acid sequence: CASSPGTGYGYTF.

The V call is TRBV4-2, the J call TRBJ2-5; TRBD2 matches at 7 bases. Judging by the DNA end, TRBJ2-7 fits better; the J call may be wrong. Germline-derived CDR1 and CDR2 are LGHNA and YNFKEQ. The CDR3 has 15 residues. CDR3 sequence (DNA): TGTGCCAGCAGCCAACCGGGGACTACCACCTACGAGCAGTACTTC. It encodes CASSQPGTTTYEQYF.

J is TRBJ2-7 and V is TRBV4-2; 11 nucleotides align to TRBD2. This CDR3 contains 16 residues. Germline trimming cut 2 bases from V and 5 bases from J; bases unmatched to any gene: 8. From germline, CDR1 is LGHNA and CDR2 YNFKEQ. CDR3 nucleotide sequence: TGTGCCAGCAGCCAAAGCGTGAGACTAGCGGGGAACGAGCAGTACTTC. It is translated as CASSQSVRLAGNEQYF.

This rearrangement joins TRBV7-8 to TRBJ2-7, with 8 bases fitting TRBD2. The CDR3 totals 17 residues. Germline trimming cut 1 base from V and 4 bases from J; bases unmatched to any gene: 12. Germline CDR1 is SGHVS and CDR2 is FQNEAQ. The CDR3 spells CASSLVPRGRLVYEQYF. CDR3 sequence (DNA): TGTGCCAGCAGCTTAGTGCCTCGCGGGAGGCTTGTTTACGAGCAGTACTTC.

V and J are TRBV6-1 and TRBJ1-1; 7 nucleotides match TRBD1. This CDR3 has 13 amino acids. The V gene's germline CDR1 is MNHNS and CDR2 SASEGT. V dropped 8 bases and J dropped 0; count of bases not matched to a gene: 3. The CDR3 region has the DNA TGTGCCAGCGGACAGGTGGTGAACACTGAAGCTTTCTTT. This translates into CASGQVVNTEAFF.

CDR3 region: CSAEIIQGLVYEQYF. CDR3 bases: TGCAGTGCTGAAATTATACAGGGGCTCGTCTACGAGCAGTACTTC. This chain uses TRBV20-1 with TRBJ2-7, with 7 bases lining up with TRBD1. Looked up from germline, CDR1 is DFQATT and CDR2 is SNEGSKA (reference sequence). The CDR3 spans 15 residues. The J segment lost 3 bases and the V segment lost 5 bases, leaving 13 bases of the junction unmatched.

This clonotype was detected a few times. The gene calls are TRBV3-1 and TRBJ2-5; D not resolved. Gene TRBJ2-7 matches the end of the DNA better, so the J call may be wrong. CDR1 is LGHDT, CDR2 YNNKEL, per germline (reference sequence). The CDR3 is 11 residues long. CDR3 amino acids: CASSHDYEQYF. CDR3 DNA: TGTGCCAGCAGCCACGACTACGAGCAGTACTTC.

This chain joins TRBV15 and TRBJ1-4; 9 nucleotides align to TRBD1. This CDR3 has 15 residues. Germline CDR1 reads LNHNV; CDR2 reads YYDKDF (reference sequence). V gave up 4 bases and J gave up 4 bases; unmatched junction bases: 4. CDR3 DNA sequence: TGTGCCACCAGCAACCCGGGACAGGGTAATGAAAAACTGTTTTTT. This codes for CATSNPGQGNEKLFF.

This chain connects TRBV20-1 to TRBJ1-3; D is uncertain. V was pared by 0 bases and J by 1 base, with 10 bases between. CDR3 length: 15 residues. Germline CDR1 DFQATT, CDR2 SNEGSKA (reference sequence). In DNA form, the CDR3 reads TGCAGTGCTAGAGATATCACGGCTTCTGGAAACACCATATATTTT. This sequence encodes CSARDITASGNTIYF.

The chain carries TRBV6-1 and TRBJ1-5; D not certain. The V and J ends lost 6 bases and 3 bases respectively, with 12 bases between them. The length of the CDR3 is 14 residues. The germline CDR1 and CDR2 sequences are MNHNS and SASEGT. The CDR3 nucleotides are TGTGCCAGCAGGACCCAACACCCCAATCAGCCCCAGCATTTT. This sequence encodes CASRTQHPNQPQHF.

The CDR3 DNA follows: TGTGCCAGCAGTTTAGCGCCCGAGTTTTACCAAGAGACCCAGTACTTC. Translating gives CASSLAPEFYQETQYF. This chain links TRBV12-3 or TRBV12-4 with TRBJ2-5, with D hard to call. V gave up 0 bases and J gave up 0 bases, with 11 bases separating them. This CDR3 is built from 16 residues.

This clonotype was counted only a few times. This sequence joins TRBV20-1 and TRBJ2-7; 7 bases line up with TRBD1. This CDR3 spans 14 amino acids. The germline V gene encodes CDR1 DFQATT and CDR2 SNEGSKA (reference sequence). The V segment lost 3 bases and the J segment 3 bases; nucleotides outside the gene matches: 8. CDR3 coding DNA: TGCAGTGCTAGGATCGGGACAGTAGGCTACGAGCAGTACTTC. Residues: CSARIGTVGYEQYF.

The table lists this clonotype with a few counts. The J gene is TRBJ2-5, the V gene TRBV7-9, with TRBD1 matching 7 bases. Germline V gene data show CDR1 as SEHNR and CDR2 as FQNEAQ (reference sequence). CDR3 length: 15 amino acids. The ends lost 5 bases at V and 2 bases at J; junction bases unmatched: 8. The CDR3 region is CASSEGQLIQETQYF. In DNA form, the CDR3 reads TGTGCCAGCAGCGAGGGACAGTTGATACAAGAGACCCAGTACTTC.

In its sample, this clonotype was seen once. The rearrangement links TRBV20-1 to TRBJ1-4; TRBD1 might be the D (6 bases). CDR1 is DFQATT, CDR2 SNEGSKA, per germline (reference sequence). Trimming removed 6 bases at V and 8 bases at J, with 16 bases between. This CDR3 contains 13 residues. CDR3 in amino acids: CSARQGSGEKLFF. The DNA of the CDR3 is TGCAGTGCAAGGCAGGGGTCAGGGGAAAAACTGTTTTTT.

This clonotype was counted only a few times. V is TRBV7-6 and J is TRBJ1-1; perhaps TRBD1 as D (6 bases). CDR1 and CDR2 (germline): SGHVS, FNYEAQ. The CDR3 extends over 18 amino acids. The V end lost 2 bases, the J end lost 2 bases, and 21 bases lay between the germline ends. CDR3 bases: TGTGCCAGCAGCTTATCAACCACGACAGGCAACGTTAACACTGAAGCTTTCTTT. Translated: CASSLSTTTGNVNTEAFF.

The chain carries TRBV13 and TRBJ2-5, with TRBD2 matching 7 bases. The CDR3 is made up of 16 amino acids. The V gene's germline CDR1 is PRHDT and CDR2 FYEKMQ (reference sequence). V trimming: 2 bases; J trimming: 1 base; junction bases outside the gene matches: 7. The CDR3 loop is CASSLRKAGLQETQYF. CDR3 in DNA: TGTGCCAGCAGCTTACGGAAAGCGGGGCTCCAAGAGACCCAGTACTTC.

V gene TRBV12-3 or TRBV12-4 combines with J gene TRBJ1-1, with a tentative D call TRBD1 (5 bases). V gave up 5 bases and J gave up 0 bases, with 13 bases separating them. This CDR3 region has 15 residues. CDR3 in DNA: TGTGCCAGCAGTGAGCAGGGACCTATGAACACTGAAGCTTTCTTT. This sequence encodes CASSEQGPMNTEAFF.

This clonotype turned up a few times. This chain links TRBV5-1 with TRBJ2-5; 12 nucleotides align to TRBD2. The V segment lost 1 base and the J segment 1 base; nucleotides outside the gene matches: 2. The CDR3 has 16 residues. From germline, CDR1 is SGHRS and CDR2 YFSETQ. Written as DNA, the CDR3 is TGCGCCAGCAGCTTGACTAGCGGGGGGATCCAAGAGACCCAGTACTTC. Translated, it gives CASSLTSGGIQETQYF.

This clonotype was seen repeatedly, ten times or more. The chain recombines TRBV7-2 with TRBJ2-6; 7 nucleotides align to TRBD1. Germline-derived CDR1 and CDR2 are SGHTA and FQGNSA. With V trimmed by 5 bases and J by 9 bases, 7 bases remained unmatched. The CDR3 loop spans 14 amino acids. DNA for the CDR3: TGTGCCAGCAGCCAATACAGGGGCGACAACGTCCTGACTTTC. It yields the protein CASSQYRGDNVLTF.

This clonotype was seen more than once but under ten times. The V gene is TRBV15, the J gene TRBJ1-2; maybe TRBD1 (5 bases). This CDR3 region has 14 residues. Between the trimmed V and J ends, which lost 1 base and 8 bases, there was a span of 14 bases. The V gene's germline CDR1 is LNHNV and CDR2 YYDKDF (reference sequence). As DNA, the CDR3 is TGTGCCACCAGCAGAGTCGTTCGGGGGGAGGGCTACACCTTC. Translating gives CATSRVVRGEGYTF.

V and J are TRBV20-1 and TRBJ2-1; 9 nucleotides agree with TRBD2. This CDR3 has 14 residues. CDR1 DFQATT and CDR2 SNEGSKA come from the germline V gene (reference sequence). The V segment lost 5 bases and the J segment 7 bases; nucleotides outside the gene matches: 9. The CDR3 here is CSAGPAGGSNEQFF. CDR3 nucleotide sequence: TGCAGTGCTGGCCCCGCGGGAGGGAGTAATGAGCAGTTCTTC.